Shown below are 22 T cell receptor beta chains from a single sample sequenced in a study of CD8+CD57+ T cells in acquired aplastic anemia. The TCR beta profiling, which covered VDJ combination and CDR3 sequence, was carried out using genomic DNA as the template. MiXCR, run by TCRdb on the reads, gives a single entry per CDR3 protein. The sample consists of roughly 180,000 distinct CDR3 sequences, 35% to 50% of them appearing once. The sequencing input was sorted CD4+, CD8+, or CD8+CD57+ T cells (not recorded which) from PBMCs. The receptors come from a human donor in good health.

The sample holds a few counts of this clonotype. This chain joins TRBV18 and TRBJ2-3, with 11 bases lining up with TRBD2. Germline V gene lookup returns CDR1 KGHSH and CDR2 LQKENI. Trimming cost V 0 bases and J 10 bases; bases outside gene matches: 6. CDR3 size: 15 residues. The CDR3 spells CASSPPEVAGGAQYF. Here the CDR3 DNA reads TGTGCCAGCTCACCACCGGAGGTAGCGGGAGGGGCGCAGTATTTT.

A single count supports this clonotype. The chain recombines TRBV9 with TRBJ2-7; 7 bases map to TRBD2. This CDR3 comprises 16 residues. V dropped 0 bases and J dropped 3; count of bases not matched to a gene: 9. CDR1 and CDR2 (germline): SGDLS, YYNGEE. CDR3: CASSVDASGGYYEQYF. The CDR3 DNA sequence: TGTGCCAGCAGCGTAGATGCTAGCGGAGGTTACTACGAGCAGTACTTC.

In this sample, this clonotype turned up many times. The J gene is TRBJ2-3, the V gene TRBV20-1, with D uncertain. Germline assignment: CDR1 DFQATT and CDR2 SNEGSKA (reference sequence). Between the trimmed V and J ends, which lost 5 bases and 3 bases, there was a span of 12 bases. The CDR3 extends over 13 amino acids. DNA for the CDR3: TGCAGTGCTGAGTATGGGAAAACAGATACGCAGTATTTT. It yields the protein CSAEYGKTDTQYF.

This clonotype came up many times. This sequence joins TRBV6-2 or TRBV6-3 and TRBJ2-7; TRBD2 matches at 12 bases. The CDR3 is made up of 15 amino acids. Germline CDR1 reads MNHEY; CDR2 reads SVGEGT. The junction had 9 bases not matched to a gene; V was cut back by 8 bases and J by 4 bases. The CDR3 region has the DNA TGTGCCAGCCGGCCTAGCGGGAGGGCCGGGTACGAGCAGTACTTC. Residues: CASRPSGRAGYEQYF.

In this sample, this clonotype turned up once. The chain joins TRBV25-1 to TRBJ2-5; D gene unclear. The V gene lost 3 bases and the J gene lost 4 bases, with 12 bases spanning the gap. This CDR3 has 14 residues. CDR1 and CDR2 (germline): MGHDK, SYGVNS. CDR3 sequence reads: CASSDLRAGETQYF. The CDR3 nucleotides read TGTGCCAGCAGTGATTTAAGAGCAGGAGAGACCCAGTACTTC. Full variable domain (missing parts from reference TRBV25-1 and TRBJ2-5): EADIYQTPRYLVIGTGKKITLECSQTMGHDKMYWYQQDPGMELHLIHYSYGVNSTEKGDLSSESTVSRIRTEHFPLTLESARPSHTSQYLCASSDLRAGETQYFGPGTRLLVL.

This clonotype has ten or more counts. The chain carries TRBV24-1 and TRBJ2-1, with D perhaps matching TRBD1 or TRBD2 (5 bases each). The CDR3 totals 18 residues. Per germline, CDR1 KGHDR and CDR2 SFDVKD. Trimming pared 7 bases from V and 0 bases from J, leaving 21 bases between. DNA for the CDR3: TGTGCCACCAGGGACGGCAAACGAGAGGGACCCTCCTACAATGAGCAGTTCTTC. Protein sequence: CATRDGKREGPSYNEQFF.

The chain is built from TRBV24-1 and TRBJ2-5; D might be TRBD1 (5 bases). The CDR3 runs 18 residues. Trimming shortened V by 3 bases and J by 4 bases, and 23 bases separated the two germline ends. Germline CDR1 KGHDR, CDR2 SFDVKD. The CDR3 DNA sequence: TGTGCCACCAGTGATACCAGGGAACTGACCCAGGGCCGAGAGACCCAGTACTTC. It is translated as CATSDTRELTQGRETQYF.

This chain joins TRBV20-1 and TRBJ2-1, with D perhaps matching TRBD1 (6 bases). CDR1 is DFQATT and CDR2 is SNEGSKA in the germline V gene (reference sequence). The V gene lost 5 bases and the J gene lost 6 bases, with 20 bases spanning the gap. This CDR3 region has 15 residues. CDR3 in DNA: TGCAGTGCTTATATACAGGGTACACTTGGCAATGAGCAGTTCTTC. Translated: CSAYIQGTLGNEQFF.

The chain uses TRBV3-1 and TRBJ1-2; 9 nucleotides match TRBD1. This CDR3 spans 19 amino acids. CDR1 is LGHDT, CDR2 YNNKEL, per germline (reference sequence). The trim removed 0 bases at V and 4 bases at J, leaving 15 bases unmatched. CDR3 coding DNA: TGTGCCAGCAGCCAAGATACCGGGACAGGGACTCACATGGGCTATGGCTACACCTTC. Translation gives CASSQDTGTGTHMGYGYTF.

This clonotype was seen only a few times. The chain couples TRBV18 to TRBJ1-1; 9 bases are shared with TRBD1. This CDR3 region has 13 residues. V dropped 6 bases and J dropped 1; count of bases not matched to a gene: 0. Germline values: CDR1 KGHSH, CDR2 LQKENI. CDR3 sequence reads: CASSGQGNTEAFF. The CDR3 nucleotides read TGTGCCAGCTCGGGACAGGGGAACACTGAAGCTTTCTTT. Complete variable domain (other parts from reference TRBV18 and TRBJ1-1): NAGVMQNPRHLVRRRGQEARLRCSPMKGHSHVYWYRQLPEEGLKFMVYLQKENIIDESGMPKERFSAEFPKEGPSILRIQQVVRGDSAAYFCASSGQGNTEAFFGQGTRLTVV.

This clonotype was seen repeatedly, ten times or more. V gene TRBV6-1 combines with J gene TRBJ1-2; possibly TRBD1 for D (5 bases). Trimming shortened V by 2 bases and J by 7 bases, and 11 bases separated the two germline ends. The CDR3 extends over 13 amino acids. Germline V gene lookup returns CDR1 MNHNS and CDR2 SASEGT. As DNA, the CDR3 is TGTGCCAGCAGTGAACGAGGGGTAGGTGGCTACACCTTC. Encoded protein: CASSERGVGGYTF.

The chain is built from TRBV7-2 and TRBJ1-1; D is ambiguous. V was shortened by 1 base and J by 11 bases, with 8 bases between the two germline ends. CDR3 length: 11 residues. Germline values: CDR1 SGHTA, CDR2 FQGNSA. The CDR3 DNA reads as TGTGCCAGCAGCTTAGTGGTTCACGCTTTCTTT. Protein sequence: CASSLVVHAFF.

The chain joins TRBV20-1 to TRBJ2-7; TRBD1 matches 12 bases. CDR1 is DFQATT and CDR2 is SNEGSKA in the germline V gene (reference sequence). The CDR3 is 13 amino acids. As DNA, the CDR3 is TGCAGCATTCCGGGACAGGGGGCCGACGAGCAGTACTTC. This sequence encodes CSIPGQGADEQYF.

This clonotype was detected ten times or more. This rearrangement joins TRBV5-1 to TRBJ2-1; D is unclear. The ends were cut back, 3 bases at V and 0 bases at J, with 13 bases in the middle. The CDR3 extends over 16 amino acids. CDR1 and CDR2 from the germline V gene are SGHRS and YFSETQ. The CDR3 reads CASSSFSISSYNEQFF. The CDR3 region has the DNA TGCGCCAGCAGCTCATTCAGCATAAGCTCCTACAATGAGCAGTTCTTC.

This clonotype was observed at least ten times. The V and J genes are TRBV11-2 and TRBJ1-2; unclear D gene. CDR3 length: 16 amino acids. V lost 0 bases, J lost 4 bases, and 15 bases lay in between. CDR1 SGHAT and CDR2 FQNNGV come from the germline V gene. The CDR3 coding sequence is TGTGCCAGCAGCTTAGAAGTAGGAGGGAGTACCTATGGCTACACCTTC. It codes for CASSLEVGGSTYGYTF.

There are many counts of this clonotype. This rearrangement joins TRBV7-2 to TRBJ2-2; 7 bases align to TRBD2. The CDR3 totals 15 residues. The germline V gene has CDR1 SGHTA and CDR2 FQGNSA. The trim removed 2 bases at V and 0 bases at J, leaving 0 bases unmatched. For the CDR3, the DNA is TGTGCCAGCAGCTTAAGCGGGACGAACACCGGGGAGCTGTTTTTT. Translating gives CASSLSGTNTGELFF.

As concerns this clonotype: It may be a read error: a sequence one base away is much more abundant. The rearrangement uses TRBV20-1 and TRBJ2-7, with D tentatively TRBD2 (6 bases). The length of the CDR3 is 13 residues. Trimming stripped 6 bases from V and 2 bases from J, with 14 bases between. Germline V gene sequence: CDR1 DFQATT, CDR2 SNEGSKA (reference sequence). The CDR3 DNA reads as TGCAGTGCCCAGGGACTCTTCCCCTACGAGCAGTACTTC. Translated, it gives CSAQGLFPYEQYF.

The DNA for the CDR3 is TGTGCCAGCAGCTTAAACAGGGACGGATGGCAGCCCCAGCATTTT. Protein product: CASSLNRDGWQPQHF. The chain recombines TRBV7-8 with TRBJ1-5; D may be TRBD1 (6 bases). The germline gives CDR1 SGHVS, CDR2 FQNEAQ. Trimming cost V 2 bases and J 7 bases, with 15 bases left between them. The CDR3 has 15 amino acids.

The table lists this clonotype with many counts. The chain employs TRBV5-1 and TRBJ2-3, with unresolved D. Germline V lookup: CDR1 SGHRS, CDR2 YFSETQ. V shed 4 bases and J shed 1 base, with 10 bases lying between them. CDR3 length equals 14 residues. The DNA for the CDR3 is TGCGCCAGCAGCAGACTGCGACGCACAGATACGCAGTATTTT. The encoded protein is CASSRLRRTDTQYF.

The rearrangement joins TRBV20-1 to TRBJ2-1; D is unclear. Trimming removed 6 bases at V and 5 bases at J, with 8 bases between. The CDR3 loop spans 11 amino acids. Germline CDR1 DFQATT, CDR2 SNEGSKA (reference sequence). Here the CDR3 DNA reads TGCAGTGCCGCCTCGCACAATGAGCAGTTCTTC. Its translation: CSAASHNEQFF.

This rearrangement joins TRBV25-1 to TRBJ1-2; D remains unclear. V gave up 7 bases and J gave up 2 bases, with 5 bases separating them. CDR1 is MGHDK and CDR2 is SYGVNS in the germline V gene. CDR3 length equals 11 residues. The CDR3, as DNA: TGTGCCAGCAAGCAAAACTATGGCTACACCTTC. It specifies CASKQNYGYTF.

The rearrangement joins TRBV7-2 to TRBJ1-1; a possible D gene is TRBD1 (6 bases). V lost 5 bases and J 4 bases, leaving 14 bases between the germline ends. Germline CDR1 and CDR2: SGHTA and FQGNSA. This CDR3 has 14 amino acids. In DNA, the CDR3 is TGTGCCAGCAGCCCCCCTCGAGGGGGCACTGAAGCTTTCTTT. Encoded protein: CASSPPRGGTEAFF.